This paragraph covers one TCR beta chain sequence. The antigen is unknown. The CDR3 is made up of 14 amino acids. V shed 3 bases, J shed 7 bases, and the junction held 9 bases outside the gene matches. Germline CDR1 DFQATT, CDR2 SNEGSKA (reference sequence). Quantitative 5'-RACE with molecular barcodes produced the TCR beta libraries. From the 5' RACE reads, TCRdb called clonotypes with MiXCR, one entry per CDR3 protein. The table records approximately 220,000 distinct CDR3 sequences, roughly 25% of them present only once. These data come from a study of CD8 T cells in ankylosing spondylitis. Regarding the study as a whole: Disease-linked clones bore a CD8+ phenotype and were relatively rare in peripheral blood. Seemingly characteristic of ankylosing spondylitis blood was a TCR beta motif consisting of several highly homologous variants.

The sample consisted of blood, either unsorted or a sorted T cell fraction (not recorded which). The TCR originated in a male donor with ankylosing spondylitis or in good health (not recorded which). This chain links TRBV20-1 with TRBJ2-1, with 7 bases fitting TRBD2. Here the CDR3 reads CSASLAAGQNEQFF. The DNA of the CDR3 is TGCAGTGCTAGCCTAGCGGCGGGTCAGAATGAGCAGTTCTTC.